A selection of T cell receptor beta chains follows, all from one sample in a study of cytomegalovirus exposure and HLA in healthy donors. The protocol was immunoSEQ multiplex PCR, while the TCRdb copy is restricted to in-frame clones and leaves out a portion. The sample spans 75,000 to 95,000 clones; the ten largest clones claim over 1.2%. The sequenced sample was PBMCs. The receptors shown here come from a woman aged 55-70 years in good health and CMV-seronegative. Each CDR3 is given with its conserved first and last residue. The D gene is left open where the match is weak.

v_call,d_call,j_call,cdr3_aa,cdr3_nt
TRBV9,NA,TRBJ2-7,CASSAESRYEQYF,TGTGCCAGCAGCGCCGAAAGCCGCTACGAGCAGTACTTC
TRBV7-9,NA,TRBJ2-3,CASSPQGNVGDTQYF,TGTGCCAGCAGCCCACAGGGTAACGTTGGAGATACGCAGTATTTT
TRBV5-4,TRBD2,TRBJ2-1,CASSPRLAGEGEQFF,TGTGCCAGCAGCCCCCGACTAGCGGGAGAGGGGGAGCAGTTCTTC
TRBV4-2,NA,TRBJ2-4,CASSHPSDSSNIQYF,TGTGCCAGCAGCCACCCTTCGGACAGCTCAAACATTCAGTACTTC
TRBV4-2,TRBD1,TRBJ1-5,CASSEGQGWRQPQHF,TGTGCCAGCAGCGAAGGACAGGGTTGGAGACAGCCCCAGCATTTT
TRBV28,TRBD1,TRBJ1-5,CASSWNRGRKNQPQHF,TGTGCCAGCAGTTGGAACAGGGGGCGGAAGAATCAGCCCCAGCATTTT
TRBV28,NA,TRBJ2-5,CASRQGQETQYF,TGTGCCAGCCGGCAGGGGCAAGAGACCCAGTACTTC
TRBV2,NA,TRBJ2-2,CASSVEGENTGELFF,TGTGCCAGCAGTGTTGAGGGAGAGAACACCGGGGAGCTGTTTTTT
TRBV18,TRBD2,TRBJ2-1,CASSVSGRGANEQFF,TGTGCCAGCTCAGTTAGCGGGAGAGGTGCCAATGAGCAGTTCTTC
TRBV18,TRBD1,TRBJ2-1,CASSRSDRANEQFF,TGTGCCAGCTCACGGTCGGACAGGGCAAATGAGCAGTTCTTC
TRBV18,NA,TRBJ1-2,CASSPPTGYGYTF,TGTGCCAGCTCACCCCCGACAGGCTATGGCTACACCTTC
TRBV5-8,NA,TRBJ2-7,CASRLLATEQYF,TGTGCCAGCAGACTCCTAGCGACAGAGCAGTACTTC
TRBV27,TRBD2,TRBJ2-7,CASSLSGPTELAGGEQYF,TGTGCCAGCAGTTTATCGGGTCCTACAGAACTAGCGGGAGGCGAGCAGTACTTC
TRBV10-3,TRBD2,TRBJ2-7,CAISAGGVAYEQYF,TGTGCCATCAGCGCCGGGGGGGTAGCCTACGAGCAGTACTTC
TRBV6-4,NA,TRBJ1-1,CASSALSGGEAFF,TGTGCCAGCAGTGCGTTATCGGGAGGTGAAGCTTTCTTT
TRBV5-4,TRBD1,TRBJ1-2,CASSPNRGLGYGYTF,TGTGCCAGCAGCCCGAACAGGGGGCTTGGCTATGGCTACACCTTC
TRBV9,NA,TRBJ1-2,CASSVGGGLNYGYTF,TGTGCCAGCAGCGTAGGAGGGGGTCTGAACTATGGCTACACCTTC
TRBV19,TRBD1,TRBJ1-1,CASSRQGANTEAFF,TGTGCCAGTAGCCGACAGGGGGCTAACACTGAAGCTTTCTTT
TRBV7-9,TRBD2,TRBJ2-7,CASSLGGGPLLAYEQYF,TGTGCCAGCAGCTTAGGGGGAGGGCCCCTCCTCGCGTACGAGCAGTACTTC
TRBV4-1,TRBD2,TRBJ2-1,CASSPPTLAGGRNEQFF,TGCGCCAGCAGCCCACCGACCCTAGCGGGAGGCCGGAATGAGCAGTTCTTC
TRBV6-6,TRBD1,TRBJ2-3,CASQDRVQDTQYF,TGTGCCAGCCAGGACAGGGTACAAGATACGCAGTATTTT
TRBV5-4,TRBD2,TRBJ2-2,CASRPRSGRANTGELFF,TGTGCCAGCAGGCCGCGAAGCGGGAGGGCGAACACCGGGGAGCTGTTTTTT
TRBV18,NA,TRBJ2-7,CASSQGSYEQYF,TGTGCCAGCTCACAGGGGTCCTACGAGCAGTACTTC
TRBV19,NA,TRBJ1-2,CASSPATATNYGYTF,TGTGCCAGTAGTCCCGCGACAGCCACTAACTATGGCTACACCTTC
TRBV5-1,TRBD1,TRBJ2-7,CASSLGPGQVGEQYF,TGCGCCAGCAGCTTGGGCCCCGGACAGGTCGGCGAGCAGTACTTC
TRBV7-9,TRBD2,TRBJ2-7,CASSSSIEREISEQYF,TGTGCCAGCAGTTCTAGTATAGAGCGGGAGATCTCCGAGCAGTACTTC
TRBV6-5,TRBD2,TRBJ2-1,CASSIGTTIYNEQFF,TGTGCCAGCAGCATCGGGACTACTATTTACAATGAGCAGTTCTTC
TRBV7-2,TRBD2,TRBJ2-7,CASSLDFSGTLSYEQYF,TGTGCCAGCAGCTTAGATTTTAGCGGGACCCTCTCCTACGAGCAGTACTTC
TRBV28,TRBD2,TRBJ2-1,CASSPRGGRAFNEQFF,TGTGCCAGCAGTCCCCGAGGAGGGAGGGCCTTCAATGAGCAGTTCTTC
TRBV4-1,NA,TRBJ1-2,CASSFPTGTNYGYTF,TGCGCCAGCAGCTTCCCAACAGGGACTAACTATGGCTACACCTTC
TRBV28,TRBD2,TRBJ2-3,CASGRGGANTQYF,TGTGCCAGCGGTCGGGGGGGGGCAAATACGCAGTATTTT
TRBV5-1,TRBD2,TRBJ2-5,CASSPGTSGTQETQYF,TGCGCCAGCAGCCCCGGGACTAGCGGGACGCAAGAGACCCAGTACTTC
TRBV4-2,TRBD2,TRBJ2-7,CASSQETSGSYEQYF,TGTGCCAGCAGCCAAGAAACTAGCGGGAGTTACGAGCAGTACTTC
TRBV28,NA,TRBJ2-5,CASTFRSGVITETQYF,TGTGCCAGCACCTTTCGGTCAGGGGTAATAACAGAGACCCAGTACTTC
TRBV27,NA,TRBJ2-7,CASSLGHRGEQYF,TGTGCCAGCAGCCTGGGCCATCGGGGCGAGCAGTACTTC
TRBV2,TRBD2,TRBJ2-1,CASSSTGASGSRINEQFF,TGTGCCAGCAGTTCAACTGGGGCTAGCGGGAGTCGTATCAATGAGCAGTTCTTC